Listed here are 26 T cell receptor beta chains from one sample, sequenced in a study of cytomegalovirus exposure and HLA in healthy donors. PCR was performed using 60 Vbeta and 13 Jbeta primers. The table came from immunoSEQ multiplex PCR; TCRdb's copy has only in-frame clones and leaves some out. The sample lists 200,000 to 250,000 clones; over 80% were seen once. Sequencing was performed on PBMCs. These receptors all stem from a boy between 2 and 10 years old in good health and CMV-seronegative.

The chain is built from TRBV6-1 and TRBJ2-1; D uncertain. The CDR3 consists of 12 residues. The V and J ends lost 7 bases and 7 bases respectively, with 11 bases between them. Per germline, CDR1 MNHNS and CDR2 SASEGT. This CDR3 reads CASTVYGNEQFF. CDR3 sequence (DNA): TGTGCCAGCACGGTGTATGGTAATGAGCAGTTCTTC.

The chain uses TRBV5-4 and TRBJ2-5; 7 bases fit TRBD2. The CDR3 is 15 amino acids. Germline V lookup: CDR1 SGHNT, CDR2 YYREEE (reference sequence). The J segment lost 4 bases and the V segment lost 5 bases, leaving 11 bases of the junction unmatched. The CDR3 is CASRVGGGGIETQYF. The CDR3 DNA sequence: TGTGCCAGCAGGGTGGGGGGGGGAGGAATAGAGACCCAGTACTTC.

The genes are TRBV27 and TRBJ2-1; D remains unclear. Germline-derived CDR1 and CDR2 are MNHEY and SMNVEV (reference sequence). Between the trimmed V and J ends, which lost 3 bases and 5 bases, there was a span of 11 bases. The CDR3 consists of 14 residues. The CDR3 region is CASSLTSPHNEQFF. Here the CDR3 DNA reads TGTGCCAGCAGTTTGACTTCTCCACACAATGAGCAGTTCTTC.

This rearrangement joins TRBV5-1 to TRBJ2-3; D remains ambiguous. CDR1 and CDR2 from the germline V gene are SGHRS and YFSETQ. V was cut by 3 bases and J by 2 bases, with 13 bases left in between. This CDR3 is 15 amino acids long. For the CDR3, the DNA is TGCGCCAGCAGCTGGGCCGGAACTTCCACAGATACGCAGTATTTT. Its protein product is CASSWAGTSTDTQYF. Drawing the rest from reference TRBV5-1 and TRBJ2-3, the complete variable domain is KAGVTQTPRYLIKTRGQQVTLSCSPISGHRSVSWYQQTPGQGLQFLFEYFSETQRNKGNFPGRFSGRQFSNSRSEMNVSTLELGDSALYLCASSWAGTSTDTQYFGPGTRLTVL.

The V and J genes are TRBV30 and TRBJ1-3; tentative D call: TRBD1 (6 bases). Germline CDR1 is GTSNPN and CDR2 is SVGIG (reference sequence). CDR3 size: 14 residues. V was cut by 4 bases and J by 5 bases, with 15 bases left in between. CDR3 sequence: CAWMGQGHRNTIYF. The CDR3, as DNA: TGTGCCTGGATGGGGCAGGGGCACAGAAACACCATATATTTT.

The gene calls are TRBV10-3 and TRBJ2-3; 8 bases map to TRBD2. From germline, CDR1 is ENHRY and CDR2 SYGVKD. The CDR3 runs to 17 residues. The trim removed 6 bases at V and 0 bases at J, leaving 11 bases unmatched. CDR3 sequence: CAISARRRGDSTDTQYF. CDR3 nucleotides: TGTGCCATCAGCGCCCGAAGGCGGGGGGATAGCACAGATACGCAGTATTTT.

The chain employs TRBV6-1 and TRBJ1-5; possibly TRBD1 for D (5 bases). Germline CDR1 is MNHNS and CDR2 is SASEGT. Trimming left V 5 bases short and J 0 bases short, with 11 bases between. This CDR3 contains 15 residues. CDR3 residues: CASSPKGYSNQPQHF. DNA of the CDR3: TGTGCCAGCAGTCCAAAGGGGTATAGCAATCAGCCCCAGCATTTT.

The rearrangement uses TRBV5-1 and TRBJ1-5; no reliable D call. This CDR3 is built from 15 residues. Looked up from germline, CDR1 is SGHRS and CDR2 is YFSETQ. With 0 bases removed from V and 3 bases from J, the gap between germline ends came to 10 bases. The CDR3 DNA is TGCGCCAGCAGCTTGGCCACCGGGGTCAATCAGCCCCAGCATTTT. Translated, it gives CASSLATGVNQPQHF.

The rearrangement links TRBV19 to TRBJ1-1; D is possibly TRBD1 (6 bases). The CDR3 extends over 15 amino acids. Trimming pared 1 base from V and 11 bases from J, leaving 20 bases between. Germline values: CDR1 LNHDA, CDR2 SQIVND (reference sequence). The CDR3 nucleotides are TGTGCCAGTAGTATAGCGGCGGGCTATGCGGGGGCCGCTTTCTTT. It encodes CASSIAAGYAGAAFF.

The V gene is TRBV7-2, the J gene TRBJ2-3; 10 nucleotides agree with TRBD2. CDR1 is SGHTA, CDR2 FQGNSA, per germline. The length of the CDR3 is 18 residues. V trimming: 5 bases; J trimming: 0 bases; junction bases outside the gene matches: 11. CDR3 sequence: CASSLSPGLATSTDTQYF. DNA of the CDR3: TGTGCCAGCAGCCTCTCACCGGGACTAGCGACTAGCACAGATACGCAGTATTTT.

The chain links TRBV30 to TRBJ2-7; D call uncertain. This CDR3 region has 15 residues. V was shortened by 0 bases and J by 0 bases, with 12 bases between the two germline ends. From germline, CDR1 is GTSNPN and CDR2 SVGIG (reference sequence). The CDR3 region has the DNA TGTGCCTGGAGTGTACGTACTTTGAGCTCCTACGAGCAGTACTTC. Its translation is CAWSVRTLSSYEQYF.

This chain uses TRBV4-1 with TRBJ2-7; D call uncertain. Trimming cost V 0 bases and J 0 bases, with 9 bases left between them. Germline assignment: CDR1 MGHRA and CDR2 YSYEKL. The CDR3 is 15 amino acids. The CDR3 coding sequence is TGCGCCAGCAGCCAAGAGGCCCCAAGCTCCTACGAGCAGTACTTC. It encodes CASSQEAPSSYEQYF.

The V and J genes are TRBV5-6 and TRBJ2-1; the match to TRBD2 covers 10 bases. Germline assignment: CDR1 SGHDT and CDR2 YYEEEE. The CDR3 contains 15 residues. The trim removed 4 bases at V and 9 bases at J, leaving 10 bases unmatched. The DNA for the CDR3 is TGTGCCAGCAGCCTTAGCGGGAGGCTCGGGGGTGAGCAGTTCTTC. Its translation is CASSLSGRLGGEQFF.

This chain links TRBV6-5 with TRBJ2-7; the match to TRBD1 covers 8 bases. J lost 1 base, V lost 6 bases, and 5 bases had no gene match. Germline CDR1 and CDR2: MNHEY and SVGAGI. The CDR3 length is 14 residues. The CDR3 here is CASSLTGASYEQYF. Here the CDR3 DNA reads TGTGCCAGCAGCCTGACAGGGGCTTCCTACGAGCAGTACTTC.

The chain has TRBV7-9 and TRBJ1-2; tentatively, D is TRBD1 (6 bases). CDR1 is SEHNR, CDR2 FQNEAQ, per germline (reference sequence). V gave up 5 bases and J gave up 6 bases, with 13 bases separating them. The CDR3 spans 13 residues. The CDR3 protein is CASSPDSTNGYTF. DNA of the CDR3: TGTGCCAGCAGCCCGGACAGTACGAATGGCTACACCTTC.

This chain uses TRBV10-3 with TRBJ2-1; tentatively, D is TRBD2 (6 bases). V dropped 6 bases and J dropped 5 bases, with 20 bases sitting between them. This CDR3 contains 16 residues. CDR1 and CDR2 from the germline V gene are ENHRY and SYGVKD. The CDR3 region has the DNA TGTGCCATCAGGGGGGGTTGGCAACTCCTTAACAATGAGCAGTTCTTC. It codes for CAIRGGWQLLNNEQFF.

The J gene is TRBJ2-5, the V gene TRBV6-5, with 9 bases lining up with TRBD2. The J call may not be correct, given that the DNA end is closer to TRBJ2-7. There are 14 residues in the CDR3. CDR1 MNHEY and CDR2 SVGAGI come from the germline V gene. CDR3 DNA: TGTGCCAGCAGCGCGACTAGCGGTGGCAACGAGCAGTACTTC. Protein product: CASSATSGGNEQYF.

The chain combines TRBV30 with TRBJ2-2; 12 nucleotides agree with TRBD2. The CDR3 consists of 19 residues. CDR1 is GTSNPN and CDR2 is SVGIG in the germline V gene (reference sequence). The J segment lost 0 bases and the V segment lost 5 bases, leaving 13 bases of the junction unmatched. Written as DNA, the CDR3 is TGTGCCTGGGCCGGATTCGGACTAGCGGGGTATGCGAACACCGGGGAGCTGTTTTTT. As protein: CAWAGFGLAGYANTGELFF. The full variable domain, in which reference TRBV30 and TRBJ2-2 provide the parts outside the CDR3, is SQTIHQWPATLVQPVGSPLSLECTVEGTSNPNLYWYRQAAGRGLQLLFYSVGIGQISSEVPQNLSASRPQDRQFILSSKKLLLSDSGFYLCAWAGFGLAGYANTGELFFGEGSRLTVL.

J is TRBJ2-1 and V is TRBV6-5; 7 nucleotides agree with TRBD2. This CDR3 region has 16 residues. Germline V CDR1 and CDR2: MNHEY, SVGAGI. The ends lost 0 bases at V and 6 bases at J; junction bases unmatched: 8. This chain's CDR3 is CASSYSKERGPNEQFF. As DNA, the CDR3 is TGTGCCAGCAGTTACTCGAAGGAGCGGGGACCCAATGAGCAGTTCTTC.

The rearrangement uses TRBV2 and TRBJ2-7; tentatively, D is TRBD2 (6 bases). V shed 1 base and J shed 4 bases, with 8 bases lying between them. Germline lookup yields CDR1 SNHLY and CDR2 FYNNEI. This CDR3 is 13 amino acids long. Here the CDR3 DNA reads TGTGCCAGCAGTGAAGACGGGGGTTACGAGCAGTACTTC. Translated: CASSEDGGYEQYF.

This clone was detected a few times. This specimen includes other DNA sequences encoding the same CDR3. The J gene is TRBJ1-3, the V gene TRBV30, with a tentative D call TRBD1 (6 bases). Germline CDR1 and CDR2: GTSNPN and SVGIG (reference sequence). This CDR3 has 14 residues. Trimming cost V 0 bases and J 3 bases, with 9 bases left between them. CDR3 protein: CAWSVGQSGNTIYF. In DNA, the CDR3 is TGTGCCTGGAGTGTTGGACAGAGTGGAAACACCATATATTTT.

The J gene is TRBJ2-1, the V gene TRBV15; 15 bases line up with TRBD2. V shed 5 bases and J 6 bases; nucleotides not matched to a gene: 23. Looked up from germline, CDR1 is LNHNV and CDR2 is YYDKDF (reference sequence). The CDR3 is 22 amino acids. The CDR3 nucleotides read TGTGCCACCAGCCTGCCGGTCCCCAAAATCTGGACTAGCGGGAGGGCCCGCAATGAGCAGTTCTTC. Translated, it gives CATSLPVPKIWTSGRARNEQFF.

This sequence joins TRBV5-1 and TRBJ2-6; 9 bases map to TRBD1. The junction had 4 bases not matched to a gene; V was cut back by 0 bases and J by 0 bases. The CDR3 is 18 residues long. CDR1 SGHRS and CDR2 YFSETQ come from the germline V gene. The CDR3 coding sequence is TGCGCCAGCAGCTTGGGTGGGACAGGGTACTCTGGGGCCAACGTCCTGACTTTC. Protein: CASSLGGTGYSGANVLTF.

This clone appeared once. The V gene is TRBV6-4, the J gene TRBJ1-2; the D gene is possibly TRBD1 (5 bases). CDR3 length equals 16 residues. The germline V gene has CDR1 MRHNA and CDR2 SNTAGT. Between the trimmed V and J ends, which lost 6 bases and 6 bases, there was a span of 23 bases. Here the CDR3 reads CASSGGPSWGGDGYTF. CDR3 nucleotide sequence: TGTGCCAGCAGCGGGGGACCTTCCTGGGGGGGGGATGGCTACACCTTC.

Only one count was recorded for this clone. This chain connects TRBV6-1 to TRBJ2-3; TRBD2 aligns across 8 bases. V was clipped by 6 bases and J by 6 bases; unmatched bases: 11. CDR3 length equals 15 residues. Germline CDR1 reads MNHNS; CDR2 reads SASEGT. The CDR3 DNA reads TGTGCCAGCAGGTTAATAGCGGGGTGGAGCGATACGCAGTATTTT. This encodes CASRLIAGWSDTQYF.

The chain uses TRBV5-4 and TRBJ2-3; D perhaps matches TRBD2 (6 bases). The CDR3 runs to 17 residues. The germline CDR1 and CDR2 sequences are SGHNT and YYREEE (reference sequence). Trimming took off 1 base at V and 3 bases at J, with 18 bases between the two ends. CDR3 DNA sequence: TGTGCCAGCAGCTTGTCTACCCCCGTGGCGGGAACAGATACGCAGTATTTT. Amino acid sequence: CASSLSTPVAGTDTQYF.